This T cell receptor beta chain was observed in a study of blood T cell repertoires in COVID-19. The CDR3 is made up of 17 amino acids. The germline V gene encodes CDR1 SGHVS and CDR2 FQNEAQ. The V segment lost 2 bases and the J segment 1 base; nucleotides outside the gene matches: 7. Clones were read by immunoSEQ multiplex PCR, and TCRdb kept only the in-frame ones, dropping some. The sample lists some 150,000 clones, approximately 88% occurring once. The chain has TRBV7-8 and TRBJ1-5, with 8 bases lining up with TRBD1. Input material: peripheral blood. The sequence derives from a woman aged 55-75 years who had recovered from COVID-19. The CDR3 DNA is TGTGCCAGCAGCTTAATGGGACAGGTTACGAGCAATCAGCCCCAGCATTTT. This gives the protein CASSLMGQVTSNQPQHF.